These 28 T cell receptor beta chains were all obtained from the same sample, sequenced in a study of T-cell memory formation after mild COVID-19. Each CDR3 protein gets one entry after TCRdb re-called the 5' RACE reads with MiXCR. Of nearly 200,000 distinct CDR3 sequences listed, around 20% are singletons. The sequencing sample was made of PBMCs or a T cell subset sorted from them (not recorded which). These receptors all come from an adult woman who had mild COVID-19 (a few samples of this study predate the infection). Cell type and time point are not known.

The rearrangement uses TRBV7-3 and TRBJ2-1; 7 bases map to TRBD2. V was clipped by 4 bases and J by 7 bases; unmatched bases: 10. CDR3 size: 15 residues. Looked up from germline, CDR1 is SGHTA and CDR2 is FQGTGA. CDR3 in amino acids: CASSSQAGLINEQFF. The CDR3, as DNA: TGTGCCAGCAGCTCACAAGCGGGACTGATTAATGAGCAGTTCTTC.

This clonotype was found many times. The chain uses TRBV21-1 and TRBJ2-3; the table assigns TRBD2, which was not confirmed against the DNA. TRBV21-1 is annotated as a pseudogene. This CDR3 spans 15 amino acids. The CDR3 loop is CASRTRVISTDTQYF. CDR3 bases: TGTGCCAGCAGGACGAGGGTGATCAGCACAGATACGCAGTATTTT.

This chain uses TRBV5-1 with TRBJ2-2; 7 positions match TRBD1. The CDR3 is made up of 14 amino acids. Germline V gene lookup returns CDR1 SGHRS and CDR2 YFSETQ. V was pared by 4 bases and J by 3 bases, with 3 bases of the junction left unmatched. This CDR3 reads CASSPDRDTGELFF. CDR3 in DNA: TGCGCCAGCAGCCCTGACAGGGACACCGGGGAGCTGTTTTTT.

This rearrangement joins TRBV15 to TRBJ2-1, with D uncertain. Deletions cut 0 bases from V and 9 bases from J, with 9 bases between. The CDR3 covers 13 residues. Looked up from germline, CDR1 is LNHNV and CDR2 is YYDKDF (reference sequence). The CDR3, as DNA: TGTGCCACCAGCAGAGAACTTCGCGGTGAGCAGTTCTTC. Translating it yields CATSRELRGEQFF.

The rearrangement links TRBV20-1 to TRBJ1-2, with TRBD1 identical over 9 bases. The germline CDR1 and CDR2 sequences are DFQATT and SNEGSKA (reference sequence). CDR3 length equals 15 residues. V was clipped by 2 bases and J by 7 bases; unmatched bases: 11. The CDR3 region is CSARLRDREMVGYTF. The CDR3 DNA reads TGCAGTGCTAGACTCCGGGACAGGGAAATGGTTGGCTACACCTTC.

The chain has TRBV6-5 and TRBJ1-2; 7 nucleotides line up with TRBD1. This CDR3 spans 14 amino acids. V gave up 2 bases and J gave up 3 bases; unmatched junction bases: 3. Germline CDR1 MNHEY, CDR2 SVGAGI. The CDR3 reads CASSYRDRHYGYTF. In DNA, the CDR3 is TGTGCCAGCAGTTACCGGGACAGACACTATGGCTACACCTTC.

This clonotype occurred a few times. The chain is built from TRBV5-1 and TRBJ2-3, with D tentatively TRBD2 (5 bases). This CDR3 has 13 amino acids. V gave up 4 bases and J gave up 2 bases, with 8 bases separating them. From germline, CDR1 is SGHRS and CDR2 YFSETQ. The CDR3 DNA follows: TGCGCCAGCAGCGAGGGCGACACAGATACGCAGTATTTT. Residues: CASSEGDTDTQYF.

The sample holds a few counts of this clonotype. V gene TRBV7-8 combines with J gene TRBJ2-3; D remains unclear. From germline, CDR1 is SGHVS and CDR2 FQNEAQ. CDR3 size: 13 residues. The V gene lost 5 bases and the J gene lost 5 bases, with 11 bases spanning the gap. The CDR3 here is CASSPLPKDTQYF. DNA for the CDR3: TGTGCCAGCAGCCCACTGCCTAAAGATACGCAGTATTTT.

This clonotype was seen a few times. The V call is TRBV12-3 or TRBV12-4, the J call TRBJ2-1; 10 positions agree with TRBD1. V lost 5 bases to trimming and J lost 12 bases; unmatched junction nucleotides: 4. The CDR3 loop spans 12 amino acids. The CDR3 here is CASSRRDRGQFF. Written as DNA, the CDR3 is TGTGCCAGCAGTCGCCGGGACAGGGGGCAGTTCTTC.

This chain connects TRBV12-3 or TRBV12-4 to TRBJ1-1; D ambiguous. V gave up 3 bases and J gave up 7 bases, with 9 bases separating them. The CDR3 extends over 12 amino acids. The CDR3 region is CASSFPRREAFF. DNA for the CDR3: TGTGCCAGCAGTTTTCCCCGGCGTGAAGCTTTCTTT.

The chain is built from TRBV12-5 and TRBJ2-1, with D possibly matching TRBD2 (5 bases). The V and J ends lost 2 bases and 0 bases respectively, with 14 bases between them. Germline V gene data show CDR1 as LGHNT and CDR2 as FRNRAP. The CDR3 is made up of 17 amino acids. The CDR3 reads CASGLPPGRSSYNEQFF. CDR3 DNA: TGTGCTAGTGGTTTGCCTCCGGGAAGGAGCTCCTACAATGAGCAGTTCTTC. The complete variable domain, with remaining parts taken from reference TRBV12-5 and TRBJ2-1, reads DARVTQTPRHKVTEMGQEVTMRCQPILGHNTVFWYRQTMMQGLELLAYFRNRAPLDDSGMPKDRFSAEMPDATLATLKIQPSEPRDSAVYFCASGLPPGRSSYNEQFFGPGTRLTVL.

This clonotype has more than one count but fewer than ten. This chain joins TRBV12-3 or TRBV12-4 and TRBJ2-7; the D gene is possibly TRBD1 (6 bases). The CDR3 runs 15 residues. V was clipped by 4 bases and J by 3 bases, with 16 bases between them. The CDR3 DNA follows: TGTGCCAGCAGTTCGGACAGACCCCCCCGCTACGAGCAGTACTTC. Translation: CASSSDRPPRYEQYF.

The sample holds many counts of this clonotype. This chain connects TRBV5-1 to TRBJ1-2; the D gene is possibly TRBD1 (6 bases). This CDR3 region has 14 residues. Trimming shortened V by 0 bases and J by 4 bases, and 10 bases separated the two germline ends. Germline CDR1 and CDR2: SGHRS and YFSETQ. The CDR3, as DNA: TGCGCCAGCAGCTTGGGGACAGCACCCTATGGCTACACCTTC. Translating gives CASSLGTAPYGYTF.

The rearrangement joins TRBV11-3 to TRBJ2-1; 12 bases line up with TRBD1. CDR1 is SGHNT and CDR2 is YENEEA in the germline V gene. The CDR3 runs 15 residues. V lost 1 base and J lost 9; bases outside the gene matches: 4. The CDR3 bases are TGTGCCAGCAGCTTAGCGGGACAGGGGGCTAGTGAGCAGTTCTTC. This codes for CASSLAGQGASEQFF. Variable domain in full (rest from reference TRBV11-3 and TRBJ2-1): EAGVVQSPRYKIIEKKQPVAFWCNPISGHNTLYWYLQNLGQGPELLIRYENEEAVDDSQLPKDRFSAERLKGVDSTLKIQPAELGDSAVYLCASSLAGQGASEQFFGPGTRLTVL.

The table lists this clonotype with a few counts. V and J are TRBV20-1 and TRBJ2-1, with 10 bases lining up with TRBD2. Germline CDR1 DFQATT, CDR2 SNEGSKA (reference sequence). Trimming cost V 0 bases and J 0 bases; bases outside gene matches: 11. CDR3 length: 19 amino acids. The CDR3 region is CSARDPSGRGFRSYNEQFF. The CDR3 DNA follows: TGCAGTGCTAGAGATCCCAGCGGGAGGGGTTTCCGCTCCTACAATGAGCAGTTCTTC.

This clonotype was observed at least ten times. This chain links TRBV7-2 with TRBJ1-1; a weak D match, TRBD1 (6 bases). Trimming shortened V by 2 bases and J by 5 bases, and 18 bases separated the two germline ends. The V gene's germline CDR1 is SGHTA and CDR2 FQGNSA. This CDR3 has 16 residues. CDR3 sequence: CASSLRGAQFSTEAFF. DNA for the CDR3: TGTGCCAGCAGCTTAAGGGGGGCCCAATTCAGTACTGAAGCTTTCTTT.

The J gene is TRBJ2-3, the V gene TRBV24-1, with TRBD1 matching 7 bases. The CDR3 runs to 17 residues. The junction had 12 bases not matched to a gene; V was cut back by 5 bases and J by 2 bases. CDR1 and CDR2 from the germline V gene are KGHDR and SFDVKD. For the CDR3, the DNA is TGTGCCACCAGTGCCCCAGGGACAGCTACCTCCACAGATACGCAGTATTTT. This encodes CATSAPGTATSTDTQYF.

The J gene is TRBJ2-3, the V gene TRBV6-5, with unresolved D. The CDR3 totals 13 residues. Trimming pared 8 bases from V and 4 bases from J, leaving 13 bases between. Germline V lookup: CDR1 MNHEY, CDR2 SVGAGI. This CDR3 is CASRRKGADTQYF. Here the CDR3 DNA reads TGTGCCAGCCGTCGAAAGGGTGCAGATACGCAGTATTTT.

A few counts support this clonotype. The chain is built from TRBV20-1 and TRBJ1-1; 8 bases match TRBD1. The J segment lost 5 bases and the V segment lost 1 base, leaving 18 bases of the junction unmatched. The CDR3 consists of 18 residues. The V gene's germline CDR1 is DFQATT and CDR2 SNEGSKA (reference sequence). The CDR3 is CSARGATGSGGGRTEAFF. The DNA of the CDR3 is TGCAGTGCTAGAGGAGCGACTGGTTCAGGGGGCGGACGGACTGAAGCTTTCTTT.

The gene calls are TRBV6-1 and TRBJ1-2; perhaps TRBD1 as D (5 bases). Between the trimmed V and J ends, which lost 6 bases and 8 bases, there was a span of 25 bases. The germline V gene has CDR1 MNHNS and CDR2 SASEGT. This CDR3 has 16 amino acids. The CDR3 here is CASSPGQKRVQEGYTF. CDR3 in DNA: TGTGCCAGCAGCCCGGGGCAAAAGAGGGTACAAGAAGGCTACACCTTC.

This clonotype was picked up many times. CDR3 loop: CAISDRASRNEQFF. For the CDR3, the DNA is TGTGCCATCAGTGACCGGGCTAGCCGGAATGAGCAGTTCTTC. The rearrangement joins TRBV10-3 to TRBJ2-1; D is perhaps TRBD2 (5 bases). Germline-derived CDR1 and CDR2 are ENHRY and SYGVKD. Trimming cost V 3 bases and J 7 bases, with 13 bases left between them. The CDR3 has 14 residues.

CDR3 residues: CASTPEGRWGTEAFF. The CDR3 nucleotides read TGTGCCAGCACTCCCGAGGGGCGGTGGGGCACTGAAGCTTTCTTT. This sequence joins TRBV12-3 or TRBV12-4 and TRBJ1-1, with TRBD1 as a possible D gene (5 bases). There are 15 residues in the CDR3. Trimming removed 7 bases at V and 4 bases at J, with 19 bases between.

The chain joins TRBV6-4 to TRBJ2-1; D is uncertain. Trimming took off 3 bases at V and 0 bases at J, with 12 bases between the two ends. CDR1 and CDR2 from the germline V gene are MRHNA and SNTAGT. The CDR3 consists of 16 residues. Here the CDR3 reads CASSEYYVSSYNEQFF. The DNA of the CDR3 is TGTGCCAGCAGTGAATATTACGTTAGCTCCTACAATGAGCAGTTCTTC.

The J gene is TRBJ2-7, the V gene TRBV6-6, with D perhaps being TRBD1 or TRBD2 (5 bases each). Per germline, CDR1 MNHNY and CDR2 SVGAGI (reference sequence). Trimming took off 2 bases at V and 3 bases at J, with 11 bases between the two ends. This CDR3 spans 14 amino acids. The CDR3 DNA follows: TGTGCCAGCAGTTACGGGACCTCCTTCTACGAGCAGTACTTC. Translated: CASSYGTSFYEQYF.

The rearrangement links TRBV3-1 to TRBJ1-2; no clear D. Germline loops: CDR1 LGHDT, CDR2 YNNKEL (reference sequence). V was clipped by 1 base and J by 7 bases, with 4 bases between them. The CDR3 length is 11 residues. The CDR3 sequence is CASSQAAGYTF. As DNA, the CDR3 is TGTGCCAGCAGCCAAGCGGCTGGCTACACCTTC.

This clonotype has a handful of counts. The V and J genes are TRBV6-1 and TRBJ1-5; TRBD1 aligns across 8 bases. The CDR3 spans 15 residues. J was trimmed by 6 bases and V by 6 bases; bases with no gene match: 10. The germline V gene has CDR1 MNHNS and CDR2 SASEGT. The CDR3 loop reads CASSLQGVVGQPQHF. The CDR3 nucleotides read TGTGCCAGCAGCTTACAGGGGGTAGTCGGTCAGCCCCAGCATTTT.

CDR3 residues: CASSLGTPQETQYF. Written as DNA, the CDR3 is TGTGCCAGCAGCCTCGGGACTCCACAAGAGACCCAGTACTTC. The rearrangement uses TRBV12-3 or TRBV12-4 and TRBJ2-5; TRBD2 is a possible D gene (6 bases). V was shortened by 6 bases and J by 2 bases, with 13 bases between the two germline ends. The CDR3 spans 14 residues.

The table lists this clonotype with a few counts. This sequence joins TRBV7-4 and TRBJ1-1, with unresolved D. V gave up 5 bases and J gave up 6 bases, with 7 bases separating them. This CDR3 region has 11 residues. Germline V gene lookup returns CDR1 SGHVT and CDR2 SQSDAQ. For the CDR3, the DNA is TGTGCCAGCAGCCTTGAGGCTGAAGCTTTCTTT. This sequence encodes CASSLEAEAFF. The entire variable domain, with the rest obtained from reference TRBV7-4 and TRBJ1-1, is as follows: GAGVSQSPRYKVAKRGRDVALRCDSISGHVTLYWYRQTLGQGSEVLTYSQSDAQRDKSGRPSGRFSAERPERSVSTLKIQRTEQGDSAVYLCASSLEAEAFFGQGTRLTVV.